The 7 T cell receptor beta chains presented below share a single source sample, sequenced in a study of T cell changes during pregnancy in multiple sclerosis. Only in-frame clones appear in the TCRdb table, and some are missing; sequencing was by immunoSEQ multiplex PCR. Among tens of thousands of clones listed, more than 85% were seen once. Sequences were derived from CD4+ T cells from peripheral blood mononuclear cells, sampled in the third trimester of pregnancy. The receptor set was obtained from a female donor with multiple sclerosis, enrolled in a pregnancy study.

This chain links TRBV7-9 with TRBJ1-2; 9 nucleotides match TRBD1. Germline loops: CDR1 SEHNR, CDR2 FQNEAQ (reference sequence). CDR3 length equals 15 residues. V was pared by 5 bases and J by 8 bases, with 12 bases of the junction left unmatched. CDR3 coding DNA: TGTGCCAGCAGCGGACCGGGACAGGGTCCAAAGGGCTACACCTTC. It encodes CASSGPGQGPKGYTF.

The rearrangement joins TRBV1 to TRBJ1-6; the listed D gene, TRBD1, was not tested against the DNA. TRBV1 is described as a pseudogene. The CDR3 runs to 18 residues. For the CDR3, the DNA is TGCACCAGCAGCCCCGGAGGTACAGGGGGAGTCCATAGGTCACCCCTCCACTTT. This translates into CTSSPGGTGGVHRSPLHF.

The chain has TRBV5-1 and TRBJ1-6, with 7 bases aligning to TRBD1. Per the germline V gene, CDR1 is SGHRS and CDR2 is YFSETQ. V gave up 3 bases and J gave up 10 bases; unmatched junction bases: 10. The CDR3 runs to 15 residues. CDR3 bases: TGCGCCAGCAGCTCTTCCGGGACAGACGCATCACCCCTCCACTTT. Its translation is CASSSSGTDASPLHF.

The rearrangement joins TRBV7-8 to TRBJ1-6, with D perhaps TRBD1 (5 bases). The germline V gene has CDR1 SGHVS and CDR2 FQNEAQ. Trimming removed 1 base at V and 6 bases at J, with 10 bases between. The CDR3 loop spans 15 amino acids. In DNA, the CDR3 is TGTGCCAGCAGCTTAGGTAGGGGAACTAATTCACCCCTCCACTTT. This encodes CASSLGRGTNSPLHF. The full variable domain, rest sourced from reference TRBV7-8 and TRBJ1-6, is GAGVSQSPRYKVAKRGQDVALRCDPISGHVSLFWYQQALGQGPEFLTYFQNEAQLDKSGLPSDRFFAERPEGSVSTLKIQRTQQEDSAVYLCASSLGRGTNSPLHFGNGTRLTVT.

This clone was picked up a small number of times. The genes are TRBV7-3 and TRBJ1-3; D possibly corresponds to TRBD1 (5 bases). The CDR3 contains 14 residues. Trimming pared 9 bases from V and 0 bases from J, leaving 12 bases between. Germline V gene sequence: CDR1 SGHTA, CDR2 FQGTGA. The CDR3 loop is CASKQDGSGNTIYF. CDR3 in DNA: TGTGCCAGTAAACAGGACGGCTCTGGAAACACCATATATTTT.

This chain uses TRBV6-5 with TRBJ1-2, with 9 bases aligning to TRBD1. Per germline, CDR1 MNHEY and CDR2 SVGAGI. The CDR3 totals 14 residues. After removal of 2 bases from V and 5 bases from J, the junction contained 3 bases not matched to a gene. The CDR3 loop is CASSYGTGLYGYTF. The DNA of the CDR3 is TGTGCCAGCAGTTACGGGACAGGGCTATATGGCTACACCTTC.

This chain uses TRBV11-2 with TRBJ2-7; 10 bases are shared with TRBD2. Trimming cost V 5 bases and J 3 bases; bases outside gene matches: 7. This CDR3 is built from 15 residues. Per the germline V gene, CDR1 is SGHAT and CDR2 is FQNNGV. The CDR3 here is CASSPAGTSDYEQYF. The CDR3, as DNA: TGTGCCAGCAGCCCAGCGGGGACTAGCGACTACGAGCAGTACTTC.